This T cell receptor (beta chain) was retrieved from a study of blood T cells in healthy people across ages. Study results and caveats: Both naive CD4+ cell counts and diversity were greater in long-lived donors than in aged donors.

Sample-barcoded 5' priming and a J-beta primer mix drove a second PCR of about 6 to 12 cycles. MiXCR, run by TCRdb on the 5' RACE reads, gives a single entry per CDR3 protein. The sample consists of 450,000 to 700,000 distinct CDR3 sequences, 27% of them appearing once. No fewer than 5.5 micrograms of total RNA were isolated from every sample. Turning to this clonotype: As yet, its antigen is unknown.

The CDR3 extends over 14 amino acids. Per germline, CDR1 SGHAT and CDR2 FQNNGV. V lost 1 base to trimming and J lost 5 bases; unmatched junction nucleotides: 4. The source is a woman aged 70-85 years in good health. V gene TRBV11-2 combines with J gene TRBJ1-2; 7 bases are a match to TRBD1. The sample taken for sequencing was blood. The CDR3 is CASSLGPQGYGYTF. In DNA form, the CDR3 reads TGTGCCAGCAGCTTAGGTCCACAGGGGTATGGCTACACCTTC.